The rows below give T cell receptor beta chains drawn from one sample of a study of tumor and adjacent non-tumor tissue in lung cancer. Using its own MiXCR run on the multiplex PCR reads, TCRdb lists one record per CDR3 protein. Of approximately 120,000 distinct CDR3 sequences detected, around 75% appear once; the ten largest clones hold around a third. The sequenced sample was lung tumor tissue. The receptors were gathered from a woman aged 60 to 75 with non-small cell lung cancer. Both conserved end residues are part of each CDR3. Each record gives: D gene, J gene, V gene, clone size, CDR3 protein, CDR3 DNA. D genes are given only for firm matches. Clone size appears in some rows only: once, few, many, or a class for an expanded clone.

NA	TRBJ2-5	TRBV20-1	many	CSARASQETQYF	TGCAGTGCTAGGGCCAGCCAAGAGACCCAGTACTTC
NA	TRBJ2-1	TRBV29-1	NA	CSVGGSTGLTYNEQFF	TGCAGCGTAGGTGGAAGTACAGGACTAACCTACAATGAGCAGTTCTTC
NA	TRBJ2-5	TRBV5-1	NA	CASTKRLGETQYF	TGCGCCAGCACCAAGCGGCTCGGTGAGACCCAGTACTTC
NA	TRBJ2-7	TRBV20-1	many	CSANSGRFYEQYF	TGCAGTGCTAATTCGGGGAGGTTCTACGAGCAGTACTTC
TRBD1	TRBJ1-1	TRBV6-5	NA	CASSLAGTGAEVFF	TGTGCCAGCAGCTTAGCCGGGACAGGCGCCGAAGTTTTCTTT
NA	TRBJ1-5	TRBV6-6	NA	CASQSKDPRAYSNQPQHF	TGTGCCTCCCAGAGTAAGGACCCAAGGGCATATAGCAATCAGCCTCAGCATTTT
TRBD1	TRBJ1-2	TRBV12-3/TRBV12-4	NA	CASSPRGRGPYGYTF	TGTGCCAGCAGTCCCCGGGGCAGGGGGCCATATGGCTACACCTTC
TRBD2	TRBJ2-5	TRBV28	few	CASSSGLAGSGEWETQYF	TGTGCCAGCAGTTCGGGACTAGCGGGGAGCGGCGAGTGGGAGACCCAGTACTTC
TRBD1	TRBJ1-1	TRBV11-3	few	CVSRDRNGGGKTFF	TGTGTCAGCAGAGACAGGAATGGAGGGGGCAAGACTTTCTTT
TRBD2	TRBJ2-3	TRBV9	NA	CASSLAGGNTDTQYF	TGTGCCAGCTCATTAGCGGGGGGGAACACAGATACGCAGTATTTT
TRBD1	TRBJ2-1	TRBV6-1	many	CASSETGFYNEQFF	TGTGCCAGCAGTGAGACAGGGTTCTACAATGAGCAGTTCTTC
NA	TRBJ2-1	TRBV11-2	NA	CASSLRSSGTGYNGQFF	TGTGCCAGCAGCTTAAGGTCCTCCGGAACTGGCTATAATGGGCAGTTCTTC
TRBD1	TRBJ1-2	TRBV5-6	many	CASSLGQVGGYTF	TGTGCCAGCAGCCTAGGACAGGTCGGCGGCTACACCTTC
TRBD2	TRBJ2-1	TRBV11-3	NA	CASSLELISGSQNEQFF	TGTGCCAGCAGTTTAGAGTTGATTAGCGGGAGTCAGAATGAGCAGTTCTTC
NA	TRBJ2-3	TRBV11-2	NA	CASSIAARGADMQYF	TGTGCCAGCAGCATAGCCGCCCGGGGCGCAGATATGCAGTATTTT
TRBD1	TRBJ2-1	TRBV5-5	many	CASSFEGQSYNEQFF	TGTGCCAGCAGCTTCGAGGGACAGTCCTACAATGAGCAGTTCTTC
TRBD1	TRBJ1-4	TRBV28	few	CASSFLTGGMEKLFF	TGTGCCAGCAGTTTCCTGACAGGGGGCATGGAAAAACTGTTTTTT
NA	TRBJ2-3	TRBV9	NA	CASSGGFADTQYF	TGTGCCAGCAGCGGAGGATTCGCAGATACGCAGTATTTT
NA	TRBJ1-5	TRBV6-1	NA	CASNLQGRQPQHF	TGTGCCAGCAATCTCCAGGGGAGGCAGCCCCAGCATTTT
NA	TRBJ1-2	TRBV11-2	NA	CASRLEAHGESGYTF	TGTGCCAGCAGGTTGGAGGCGCACGGGGAGAGCGGCTACACCTTC
NA	TRBJ1-2	TRBV20-1	NA	CSIRTWGYGYTF	TGCAGTATTCGGACATGGGGCTATGGCTACACCTTC
NA	TRBJ1-2	TRBV11-2	medium-sized	CASSLESAAIYGYTF	TGTGCCAGCAGCTTAGAATCGGCAGCTATCTATGGCTACACCTTC
NA	TRBJ2-2	TRBV7-9	NA	CASSTGTDTGDLFF	TGTGCCAGCAGCACCGGGACGGACACCGGGGACCTGTTTTTT
TRBD2	TRBJ2-1	TRBV6-2/TRBV6-3	NA	CASRPATSRRHNDQFF	TGTGCCAGCAGACCTGCGACTAGCAGGAGACACAATGATCAGTTCTTC
NA	TRBJ1-5	TRBV20-1	NA	CSVQPDDVQPQHF	TGCAGTGTTCAGCCCGATGACGTTCAGCCCCAACATTTT
NA	TRBJ1-3	TRBV7-2	few	CASSESSGPGNTIYF	TGTGCCAGCAGCGAATCAAGTGGGCCTGGAAACACCATATATTTT
NA	TRBJ1-1	TRBV11-1	NA	CVSSARDRPMISEAFF	TGTGTCAGCAGCGCAAGGGACCGCCCAATGATCTCTGAAGCTTTCTTT
NA	TRBJ2-2	TRBV7-2	NA	CASTQRLSTGELFF	TGTGCCAGCACCCAGAGACTCTCCACCGGGGAGCTGTTTTTT
NA	TRBJ2-3	TRBV20-1	NA	CSAREAGRDTNTQYF	TGCAGTGCTAGGGAGGCGGGGCGGGACACAAATACGCAGTATTTT
TRBD2	TRBJ2-3	TRBV20-1	NA	CSARVPPRLAGTHTDTQYF	TGCAGTGCTAGAGTCCCACCGCGACTAGCGGGGACACACACAGATACGCAGTATTTT
TRBD2	TRBJ2-1	TRBV11-2	NA	CASSLRGGVAGYKSNEQFF	TGTGCCAGCAGCTTACGGGGTGGGGTAGCGGGGTACAAGTCCAATGAGCAGTTCTTC
NA	TRBJ2-5	TRBV4-3	NA	CVRSRPKERAETQYF	TGCGTCAGGAGCCGCCCTAAGGAGAGGGCAGAGACCCAGTACTTC
TRBD2	TRBJ2-1	TRBV7-3	NA	CASSLRTSRGNEQFF	TGTGCCAGTAGCCTCAGGACTAGCAGAGGCAATGAGCAGTTCTTC
TRBD2	TRBJ2-1	TRBV28	NA	CASSASGGAYNEQLF	TGTGCCAGCAGTGCCAGCGGGGGGGCCTACAATGAGCAGCTATTC
NA	TRBJ1-4	TRBV7-9	NA	CTSRSQRTNEKLFF	TGTACCAGCAGAAGCCAGAGAACTAATGAAAAACTGTTTTTT
NA	TRBJ2-4	TRBV12-3/TRBV12-4	many	CASTPWGRKNIQYF	TGTGCCAGCACCCCGTGGGGAAGGAAAAACATTCAGTACTTC
NA	TRBJ1-1	TRBV11-2	NA	CASSLGVGYIEAFF	TGTGCCAGTAGCTTAGGAGTAGGGTACATTGAAGCTTTCTTT
TRBD2	TRBJ2-7	TRBV6-5	many	CASSYRAGGSGEQYF	TGTGCCAGCAGTTACCGAGCGGGGGGCTCGGGGGAGCAGTACTTC
NA	TRBJ1-1	TRBV11-3	NA	CASKLETSNSEAFF	TGTGCCAGCAAGCTGGAGACCTCGAACTCTGAAGCTTTCTTT
NA	TRBJ2-7	TRBV6-2/TRBV6-3	NA	CASNSAARGSYKQYF	TGCGCCAGCAACTCCGCGGCCCGCGGTTCCTACAAGCAGTACTTC
NA	TRBJ2-3	TRBV20-1	NA	CSARASLTRGADTQYF	TGCAGTGCTAGGGCCAGCCTAACGAGAGGGGCAGATACGCAGTATTTT
NA	TRBJ1-1	TRBV28	NA	CANTPSTKNTEAFF	TGTGCCAACACCCCGTCTACAAAGAACACTGAAGCTTTCTTT
NA	TRBJ2-3	TRBV11-2	NA	CASSLKPRSTQYF	TGCGCCAGCAGCTTAAAACCGCGGTCGACGCAGTATTTT
NA	TRBJ2-4	TRBV28	once	CASTRQDSGYAYIQYF	TGTGCCAGCACCCGTCAGGACAGTGGTTATGCATACATTCAGTACTTC
NA	TRBJ1-1	TRBV4-3	NA	CASSQEVDYTEAFF	TGCGCCAGCAGCCAAGAGGTCGACTACACTGAAGCCTTCTTT
NA	TRBJ2-7	TRBV20-1	NA	CSARDVVARYEQYF	TGCAGTGCTAGAGATGTTGTAGCCCGGTACGAACAGTACTTC
NA	TRBJ2-5	TRBV7-9	NA	CASSSPAGQETQYF	TGTGCCAGCAGCTCCCCGGCAGGACAAGAGACCCAGTACTTC
TRBD1	TRBJ1-2	TRBV20-1	many	CSARDSRGPYGYTF	TGCAGTGCTAGAGATAGTAGGGGGCCCTATGGCTACACCTTC
NA	TRBJ1-5	TRBV6-1	many	CASITGSNQPQHF	TGTGCCAGCATTACGGGGAGCAATCAGCCCCAGCATTTT
TRBD2	TRBJ2-2	TRBV28	NA	CARSFDLGSGRETGELFF	TGTGCCAGGAGTTTCGACCTGGGCAGCGGGAGAGAAACCGGAGAGCTGTTTTTT
NA	TRBJ2-2	TRBV5-4	NA	CASSLAEQNTGKLFF	TGTGCCAGCAGCTTGGCCGAACAGAACACAGGGAAGCTGTTTTTT
NA	TRBJ1-3	TRBV28	many	CASSFGQGENTIYF	TGTGCCAGCAGCTTCGGGCAGGGAGAGAACACCATATATTTT
TRBD1	TRBJ2-3	TRBV28	NA	CASIGGQGQVYF	TGTGCCAGCATCGGGGGACAGGGTCAAGTATATTTT
NA	TRBJ2-2	TRBV29-1	NA	CRVQVGYTGELFF	TGCAGGGTCCAAGTGGGGTACACCGGGGAGCTGTTTTTT
NA	TRBJ1-5	TRBV5-8	NA	CASSVDRNQPQLF	TGTGCCAGCAGCGTGGACCGGAATCAGCCTCAGCTTTTT